Sequencing of this T cell receptor beta chain was carried out in a study of control samples from healthy donors and cancer patients. TCRdb's copy holds only in-frame clones and misses some; the assay was immunoSEQ multiplex PCR. The profile shows 20,000 to 25,000 clones, roughly 80% of them singletons. V was clipped by 5 bases and J by 5 bases; unmatched bases: 7. The germline CDR1 and CDR2 sequences are SEHNR and FQNEAQ (reference sequence). This CDR3 has 15 amino acids. Sequences were obtained from PBMCs. The receptor comes from a man aged 55 to 69 with head and neck cancer. This chain joins TRBV7-9 and TRBJ2-2; 8 positions match TRBD1. As DNA, the CDR3 is TGTGCCAGCAGCAGCTGGACAGGGTTTACCGGGGAGCTGTTTTTT. Its translation: CASSSWTGFTGELFF.